This passage covers 2 T cell receptor beta chains from one sample sequenced in a study of T-cell reconstitution after alpha-beta-depleted transplantation in children. During its preparation, the TCRbeta library received unique molecular identifiers. TCRdb re-derived calls from the PCR reads in MiXCR, one entry per CDR3 protein. The data show some 280,000 distinct CDR3 sequences, with 9.5% to 10% seen just once and 10% held by the top ten. Specimen: PBMCs from the stem cell graft donor, collected from the stem cell graft. The receptors come from a human donor who donated a stem cell graft to a child with SCID.

This clonotype was detected ten times or more. This CDR3 is CASSSSGLWTQYF. The CDR3 DNA is TGTGCCAGCAGCTCGTCGGGGCTATGGACCCAGTACTTC. V is TRBV7-2 and J is TRBJ2-5; either TRBD1 or TRBD2 may supply D (5 bases each). This CDR3 contains 13 residues. V lost 4 bases and J 7 bases, leaving 13 bases between the germline ends. Per the germline V gene, CDR1 is SGHTA and CDR2 is FQGNSA.

In its sample, this clonotype was seen a few times. V and J are TRBV7-3 and TRBJ2-2; no firm D call. V was cut by 2 bases and J by 7 bases, with 8 bases left in between. This CDR3 is 13 amino acids long. The germline V gene encodes CDR1 SGHTA and CDR2 FQGTGA. The CDR3 loop is CASSLDARGELFF. For the CDR3, the DNA is TGTGCCAGCAGCTTAGACGCCCGCGGGGAGCTGTTTTTT.